Following are 7 T cell receptor beta chains from one sample sequenced in a study of high-grade serous ovarian cancer treatment subgroups. Profiling relied on immunoSEQ multiplex PCR, and the TCRdb table lists in-frame clones only, not all of them. The sample lists approximately 1,000 clones, less than 85% occurring once. Tumor tissue was taken before any definitive surgery or chemotherapy was given. Sequencing was done on a sample of tumor tissue. All receptors come from a human donor with high-grade serous ovarian cancer.

CDR3 sequence: CASSLKTGAYGYTF. The CDR3 DNA reads as TGTGCCAGCAGCTTAAAGACCGGAGCCTATGGCTACACCTTC. The gene calls are TRBV7-9 and TRBJ1-2; unclear D gene. CDR1 SEHNR and CDR2 FQNEAQ come from the germline V gene (reference sequence). This CDR3 is built from 14 residues. Trimming cost V 2 bases and J 4 bases, with 11 bases left between them. The full variable domain, with the rest looked up from reference TRBV7-9 and TRBJ1-2, is DTGVSQNPRHKITKRGQNVTFRCDPISEHNRLYWYRQTLGQGPEFLTYFQNEAQLEKSRLLSDRFSAERPKGSFSTLEIQRTEQGDSAMYLCASSLKTGAYGYTFGSGTRLTVV.

This clone was observed a single time. This sequence joins TRBV19 and TRBJ2-3; 11 bases map to TRBD2. The CDR3 consists of 19 residues. V dropped 2 bases and J dropped 1; count of bases not matched to a gene: 11. Germline loops: CDR1 LNHDA, CDR2 SQIVND (reference sequence). The CDR3 is CASSIPSSGTSGRTDTQYF. The CDR3 DNA follows: TGTGCCAGTAGTATACCTTCATCCGGGACTAGCGGCCGCACAGATACGCAGTATTTT. Full variable domain (outside the CDR3, taken from reference TRBV19 and TRBJ2-3): DGGITQSPKYLFRKEGQNVTLSCEQNLNHDAMYWYRQDPGQGLRLIYYSQIVNDFQKGDIAEGYSVSREKKESFPLTVTSAQKNPTAFYLCASSIPSSGTSGRTDTQYFGPGTRLTVL.

The chain combines TRBV25-1 with TRBJ2-3, with D perhaps given as TRBD1 or TRBD2 (5 bases each). The V gene's germline CDR1 is MGHDK and CDR2 SYGVNS. Trimming left V 1 base short and J 3 bases short, with 14 bases between. The CDR3 totals 16 residues. The CDR3 reads CASSEFGAAPTDTQYF. The CDR3 DNA reads TGTGCCAGCAGTGAATTCGGGGCAGCTCCTACAGATACGCAGTATTTT. Combining the CDR3 with reference TRBV25-1 and TRBJ2-3 gives the whole variable domain EADIYQTPRYLVIGTGKKITLECSQTMGHDKMYWYQQDPGMELHLIHYSYGVNSTEKGDLSSESTVSRIRTEHFPLTLESARPSHTSQYLCASSEFGAAPTDTQYFGPGTRLTVL.

The chain has TRBV5-1 and TRBJ1-4, with D tentatively TRBD1 (5 bases). V lost 4 bases, J lost 0 bases, and 10 bases lay in between. The CDR3 runs to 15 residues. The germline CDR1 and CDR2 sequences are SGHRS and YFSETQ. The CDR3: CASSTAGPTNEKLFF. The CDR3 region has the DNA TGCGCCAGCAGCACGGCAGGGCCAACTAATGAAAAACTGTTTTTT.

V and J are TRBV6-1 and TRBJ2-2; 9 positions match TRBD2. J gave up 6 bases and V 6 bases, and 2 bases lay outside the gene matches. The CDR3 runs to 13 residues. CDR1 is MNHNS and CDR2 is SASEGT in the germline V gene. The CDR3 nucleotides read TGTGCCAGCAGAGCGGGAGGCCCCGGGGAGCTGTTTTTT. This encodes CASRAGGPGELFF.

The chain is built from TRBV29-1 and TRBJ2-3, with D uncertain. Trimming took off 4 bases at V and 0 bases at J, with 29 bases between the two ends. Germline V lookup: CDR1 SQVTM, CDR2 ANQGSEA. The length of the CDR3 is 20 residues. CDR3 DNA sequence: TGCAGCGTTGTAGTGGCCCGCCACTCCCTCACACCTTTGAGCACAGATACGCAGTATTTT. Protein: CSVVVARHSLTPLSTDTQYF.

This clone showed up just once. The V and J genes are TRBV2 and TRBJ2-7, with D perhaps matching TRBD2 (5 bases). V lost 3 bases and J lost 6, with 9 bases in between. The length of the CDR3 is 12 residues. Per germline, CDR1 SNHLY and CDR2 FYNNEI. The CDR3 DNA reads as TGTGCCAGCAGTGATACCGGGATCGAGCAGTACTTC. This codes for CASSDTGIEQYF.